This T cell receptor beta chain was captured in a study of cytomegalovirus exposure and HLA in healthy donors. Overall study findings and caveats: Researchers catalogued about 160 TCR beta chains as cytomegalovirus-associated.

A remark on this clone: Its antigen remains unknown.

This PCR relied on a set of 60 Vbeta primers and 13 Jbeta primers. The method was immunoSEQ multiplex PCR; TCRdb's version includes in-frame clones alone and lacks a portion of them. The table shows some 140,000 clones, with approximately 80% occurring only once. The CDR3 contains 15 residues. V lost 2 bases to trimming and J lost 5 bases, with 15 bases between them. The germline V gene has CDR1 ENHRY and CDR2 SYGVKD. The sample taken for sequencing was PBMCs. This chain uses TRBV10-3 with TRBJ2-5; D gene uncertain. This clonotype was obtained from a man aged 25 to 45 in good health and CMV-seropositive. The CDR3 DNA follows: TGTGCCATCAGTGAGGTAGTTATGTCTACGGAGACCCAGTACTTC. Its protein is CAISEVVMSTETQYF.